The present T cell receptor beta chain was sequenced within a study of blood T cell repertoires in COVID-19. Looking at the study overall: COVID-19 samples, acute and convalescent, were from the United States, Italy and Spain.

Assay used: immunoSEQ multiplex PCR; TCRdb lists only in-frame clones, some missing. The repertoire has roughly 170,000 clones, roughly 89% of them found once; the top ten carry roughly 0.85%. The V end was cut by 3 bases, the J end by 3 bases, with 13 bases between. The CDR3 length is 15 residues. CDR1 is ENHRY, CDR2 SYGVKD, per germline. The rearrangement uses TRBV10-3 and TRBJ2-3; possible D gene TRBD2, 5 bases. The sequenced sample was peripheral blood. This sequence originates from a woman aged 18-35 years who had recovered from COVID-19. The CDR3 loop reads CAISENGILTDTQYF. In DNA form, the CDR3 reads TGTGCCATCAGTGAAAACGGGATACTTACAGATACGCAGTATTTT.